Below are 10 T cell receptor beta chains sequenced from a single sample in a study of CD8 T cells in Susac syndrome. When the RNA was reverse transcribed, random hexamers were used with an input of 0.5 to 1 ug. TCRdb analysed the immunoSEQ multiplex PCR reads with MiXCR anew, one entry per CDR3 protein. The sample consists of 300,000 or so distinct CDR3 sequences, around 90% of them appearing once. Material: CD4+ T cells from PBMCs. These receptors came from a human donor with multiple sclerosis.

This chain links TRBV6-5 with TRBJ2-7; possibly TRBD2 for D (6 bases). V was shortened by 7 bases and J by 0 bases, with 16 bases between the two germline ends. Germline CDR1 reads MNHEY; CDR2 reads SVGAGI. CDR3 length: 15 residues. The CDR3 spells CASTEGRLSSYEQYF. The CDR3 coding sequence is TGTGCCAGCACGGAGGGGAGGCTTAGCTCCTACGAGCAGTACTTC.

The gene calls are TRBV3-1 and TRBJ1-2; tentative D call: TRBD1 (5 bases). The CDR3 is 16 amino acids. The V gene lost 1 base and the J gene lost 4 bases, with 16 bases spanning the gap. CDR1 is LGHDT and CDR2 is YNNKEL in the germline V gene (reference sequence). The CDR3: CASSQVGGAGGYGYTF. CDR3 DNA: TGTGCCAGCAGCCAAGTGGGAGGGGCTGGTGGCTATGGCTACACCTTC.

The CDR3 reads CASSSSRGLDTEAFF. For the CDR3, the DNA is TGCGCCAGCAGCAGTAGCAGGGGGCTAGACACTGAAGCTTTCTTT. The chain is built from TRBV5-1 and TRBJ1-1, with 8 bases lining up with TRBD1. This CDR3 contains 15 residues. V lost 4 bases, J lost 3 bases, and 8 bases stayed unmatched. Germline-derived CDR1 and CDR2 are SGHRS and YFSETQ.

This chain links TRBV6-5 with TRBJ2-3; D remains ambiguous. Germline lookup yields CDR1 MNHEY and CDR2 SVGAGI. V was shortened by 0 bases and J by 4 bases, with 23 bases between the two germline ends. CDR3 length: 19 residues. CDR3 coding DNA: TGTGCCAGCAGTTACTCGTCAACTTGGAACTTCCCTGGGGCAGATACGCAGTATTTT. Its translation: CASSYSSTWNFPGADTQYF.

The rearrangement uses TRBV27 and TRBJ2-1, with 7 bases that match TRBD1. J gave up 7 bases and V 9 bases, and 9 bases lay outside the gene matches. Germline V lookup: CDR1 MNHEY, CDR2 SMNVEV (reference sequence). This CDR3 is built from 13 residues. CDR3 loop: CASGTAMRNEQFF. In DNA form, the CDR3 reads TGTGCCAGTGGGACAGCCATGAGGAATGAGCAGTTCTTC.

This sequence joins TRBV6-2 or TRBV6-3 and TRBJ2-7; TRBD2 aligns across 8 bases. The length of the CDR3 is 16 residues. Germline V CDR1 and CDR2: MNHEY, SVGEGT. Unmatched junction bases numbered 12, after V lost 5 bases and J lost 3 bases. The CDR3 coding sequence is TGTGCCAGCAGTGTACTTAGAGCGGGAGAGATCTACGAGCAGTACTTC. Its translation: CASSVLRAGEIYEQYF.

The J gene is TRBJ2-1, the V gene TRBV25-1; possible D gene TRBD2, 5 bases. The CDR3 sequence is 14 residues long. V gave up 6 bases and J gave up 4 bases, with 13 bases separating them. Germline values: CDR1 MGHDK, CDR2 SYGVNS. Here the CDR3 DNA reads TGTGCCAGCAGGGTAGCGTTACATTACAATGAGCAGTTCTTC. This gives the protein CASRVALHYNEQFF.

This clonotype was recorded a few times. V gene TRBV7-2 combines with J gene TRBJ2-5, with D possibly TRBD2 on 5 matching bases. Per the germline V gene, CDR1 is SGHTA and CDR2 is FQGNSA. This CDR3 spans 14 amino acids. Trimming took 1 base from V and 5 from J, leaving 11 bases between them. The CDR3 DNA sequence: TGTGCCAGCAGCTTAGGTCTAGCTCTGGAGACCCAGTACTTC. Its translation is CASSLGLALETQYF.

Here the CDR3 reads CASSPRPGQALQFYSNQPQHF. The CDR3 DNA reads TGTGCCAGCAGCCCCCGGCCCGGACAGGCTCTCCAGTTCTATAGCAATCAGCCCCAGCATTTT. This sequence joins TRBV7-8 and TRBJ1-5; 7 bases are a match to TRBD1. Germline V gives CDR1 SGHVS, CDR2 FQNEAQ. J lost 0 bases, V lost 5 bases, and 22 bases had no gene match. CDR3 length: 21 residues.

This chain joins TRBV5-1 and TRBJ2-5, with TRBD2 matching 9 bases. This CDR3 contains 16 residues. With 4 bases clipped from V and 5 bases from J, the junction kept 12 bases outside the gene matches. Germline-derived CDR1 and CDR2 are SGHRS and YFSETQ. The CDR3 region is CASSLEASGAPETQYF. CDR3 DNA: TGCGCCAGCAGCCTGGAAGCTAGCGGGGCGCCTGAGACCCAGTACTTC.